The entry that follows covers one TCR beta chain sequence. The clone's antigen remains unknown. No base quality information exists; no much larger clone differs at one position. The data originate from a study of blood T cell repertoires in COVID-19 (dated by TCRdb to 2019 to 2021). With respect to the entire study: Samples from collaborators originated in the United States, Italy and Spain and spanned both the acute and convalescent phases of COVID-19. Where available, HLA class I and class II types were taken from metadata supplied by the sample provider and were not determined by assay-based typing. The prospective study material was composed of cDNA or gDNA derived from T cells, B-cell-depleted T cells, or PBMCs. The repertoires were released in a freely available public database meant as a resource for research on the immune response to SARS-CoV-2. Subjects who had been exposed to COVID-19, were actively infected with it, or had recovered from it provided the deeply sampled blood TCRbeta repertoires that made up the dataset. Samples came from the ongoing ImmuneRACE study (first 160 participants) plus 1,254 subjects from 6 global collaborators. Nearly every sample came with metadata listing a de-identified subject ID, COVID-19 status, age in years and sex.

TCRbeta CDR3 regions were amplified from genomic DNA by means of the immunoSEQ Assay, a bias-controlled multiplex PCR. Per the authors' processing: The number of nucleated cells in each sample was estimated from the amplification of reference gene primers within the assay. To quantify the absolute abundance of each unique TCRbeta CDR3 rearrangement, sequence reads were collapsed and filtered. Productive Simpson clonality was computed per sample as the square root of Simpson's diversity index over productive rearrangements. TCRdb obtained this table from immuneACCESS and retained in-frame rearrangements with V and J assigned. These tables miss some clones; where compared with another copy, unresolved V genes account for less than half of the shortfall, and the remainder is unexplained. V and J calls and clone size come straight from that table; D and trimming were deduced from the DNA. For this sample there are 150,000 or so clones; 80% to 85% appear just once. The leading ten clones occupy roughly 6.2% of the sample.

The full study reports these points: The quantity of clinical and demographic metadata differed by source and by participant and was supplied without curation.

CDR3 length: 16 amino acids, cysteine to phenylalanine. Only the CDR3 part of the read is kept: 48 bases, read in frame from the first base. Trimming takes 4 bases from V and 1 base from J, and the germline ends sit 14 bases apart. As encoded in the germline V gene, CDR1 is SGHDN while CDR2 is FVKESK. Participants in the prospective study were enrolled through a virtual design, were aged roughly 18 to 100 years, and lived in roughly 25 United States geographic areas. To assign participants to cohorts, the prospective study relied on clinical history that participants themselves reported in a screening survey and a study questionnaire. A participant counted as exposed if, within 2 weeks of entering the study, that participant had been in contact with someone who had a PCR-confirmed or clinician-diagnosed COVID-19 case. In the prospective study, whole blood, serum and a nasopharyngeal or oropharyngeal swab were collected from each participant by mobile phlebotomists. Over a 2-month period, participants in the prospective study had the option of providing additional blood draws and questionnaires. Blood samples from the prospective study were shipped frozen or at room temperature prior to DNA extraction.

The TCR comes from a woman aged 50 to 60 who had been exposed to COVID-19. The chain joins TRBV14 to TRBJ1-3, and the D gene may be TRBD1, 6 bases matching. Sequenced input: PBMCs or T cells enriched from blood (not recorded which). The CDR3 in this case is CASSPPGQWSGNTIYF. The bases read TGTGCCAGCAGCCCTCCGGGACAATGGTCTGGAAACACCATATATTTT.